Listed here are 28 T cell receptor beta chains from one sample, sequenced in a study of blood T cell repertoires in COVID-19. Libraries were prepared by immunoSEQ multiplex PCR; TCRdb keeps only in-frame clonotypes and omits some of them. The data hold about 230,000 clones, with around four fifths observed a single time. Sequencing input: peripheral blood. The source is a man aged 40-50 years with acute or convalescent COVID-19.

The chain is built from TRBV7-9 and TRBJ2-7; the D gene is possibly TRBD1 (5 bases). V lost 5 bases and J lost 0, with 17 bases in between. Germline CDR1 is SEHNR and CDR2 is FQNEAQ (reference sequence). This CDR3 spans 16 amino acids. The CDR3 DNA is TGTGCCAGCAGCATGCCACAGGACCGCAGCTCCTACGAGCAGTACTTC. This gives the protein CASSMPQDRSSYEQYF.

The rearrangement uses TRBV7-2 and TRBJ2-3, with 11 bases that match TRBD2. Losses at the gene ends were 5 bases for V and 2 bases for J; bases not matched to a gene: 6. The CDR3 length is 16 residues. CDR1 SGHTA and CDR2 FQGNSA come from the germline V gene. CDR3 DNA: TGTGCCAGCAGCGCCATAGCGGGAGGGCCCACAGATACGCAGTATTTT. It codes for CASSAIAGGPTDTQYF. The full variable domain, in which reference TRBV7-2 and TRBJ2-3 provide the parts outside the CDR3, is GAGVSQSPSNKVTEKGKDVELRCDPISGHTALYWYRQSLGQGLEFLIYFQGNSAPDKSGLPSDRFSAERTGGSVSTLTIQRTQQEDSAVYLCASSAIAGGPTDTQYFGPGTRLTVL.

J is TRBJ2-2 and V is TRBV5-4; 10 positions match TRBD2. This CDR3 is 16 amino acids long. CDR1 is SGHNT, CDR2 YYREEE, per germline (reference sequence). J gave up 4 bases and V 4 bases, and 7 bases lay outside the gene matches. Written as DNA, the CDR3 is TGTGCCAGCAGCCGGAGGACTAGCGGAACCACCGGGGAGCTGTTTTTT. Residues: CASSRRTSGTTGELFF.

The rearrangement joins TRBV11-2 to TRBJ2-1, with D possibly TRBD2 on 6 matching bases. The V end lost 4 bases, the J end lost 1 base, and 14 bases lay between the germline ends. Germline-derived CDR1 and CDR2 are SGHAT and FQNNGV. The CDR3 runs 16 residues. The CDR3 spells CASSSAEGSSYNEQFF. The CDR3 nucleotides are TGTGCCAGCAGCTCAGCGGAGGGGAGTTCCTACAATGAGCAGTTCTTC.

A single count supports this clone. This chain connects TRBV27 to TRBJ2-2; maybe TRBD1 (6 bases). Per germline, CDR1 MNHEY and CDR2 SMNVEV (reference sequence). The CDR3 sequence is 16 residues long. Trimming stripped 3 bases from V and 0 bases from J, with 11 bases between. This CDR3 is CASSLTGTTNTGELFF. CDR3 coding DNA: TGTGCCAGCAGTTTGACCGGGACAACGAACACCGGGGAGCTGTTTTTT.

This clone was detected once. The J gene is TRBJ1-5, the V gene TRBV28; D remains ambiguous. Germline V CDR1 and CDR2: MDHEN, SYDVKM. Trimming removed 3 bases at V and 7 bases at J, with 13 bases between. The CDR3 spans 14 residues. The CDR3 is CASSLQPPRQPQHF. The DNA of the CDR3 is TGTGCCAGCAGTTTGCAGCCTCCCAGGCAGCCCCAGCATTTT. Full variable domain (rest looked up from reference TRBV28 and TRBJ1-5): DVKVTQSSRYLVKRTGEKVFLECVQDMDHENMFWYRQDPGLGLRLIYFSYDVKMKEKGDIPEGYSVSREKKERFSLILESASTNQTSMYLCASSLQPPRQPQHFGDGTRLSIL.

This rearrangement joins TRBV3-1 (or the pseudogene TRBV3-2) to TRBJ2-7, with 11 nucleotides matching TRBD2. Looked up from germline, CDR1 is LGHDT and CDR2 is YNNKEL (reference sequence). The length of the CDR3 is 15 residues. The junction had 6 bases not matched to a gene; V was cut back by 3 bases and J by 5 bases. The CDR3 coding sequence is TGTGCCAGCAGCCATGAACTAGCGGGAGCCCACGAGCAGTACTTC. It translates to CASSHELAGAHEQYF.

The chain carries TRBV3-1 (or the pseudogene TRBV3-2) and TRBJ2-3; 8 nucleotides align to TRBD2. The CDR3 totals 17 residues. Unmatched junction bases numbered 9, after V lost 4 bases and J lost 0 bases. CDR1 is LGHDT, CDR2 YNNKEL, per germline (reference sequence). CDR3 region: CASSPRILAVSTDTQYF. Written as DNA, the CDR3 is TGTGCCAGCAGCCCGAGAATACTAGCGGTAAGCACAGATACGCAGTATTTT.

In the case of this clone: Other DNA sequences in the sample encode the same CDR3. V and J are TRBV29-1 and TRBJ2-1, with 11 bases fitting TRBD2. V shed 6 bases and J 3 bases; nucleotides not matched to a gene: 4. The CDR3 is made up of 14 amino acids. Germline values: CDR1 SQVTM, CDR2 ANQGSEA. CDR3 in amino acids: CSVAGTSGYNEQFF. The CDR3 coding sequence is TGCAGCGTGGCCGGGACTAGCGGCTACAATGAGCAGTTCTTC.

The chain combines TRBV7-9 with TRBJ1-2; D remains ambiguous. CDR3 length equals 18 residues. Per germline, CDR1 SEHNR and CDR2 FQNEAQ (reference sequence). V lost 5 bases and J lost 0, with 22 bases in between. In DNA, the CDR3 is TGTGCCAGCAGCCCCCTAGGCCTTTCAGGAGGAGCTAACTATGGCTACACCTTC. This translates into CASSPLGLSGGANYGYTF.

This chain links TRBV11-2 with TRBJ1-6, with 8 bases that match TRBD1. With 2 bases clipped from V and 9 bases from J, the junction kept 3 bases outside the gene matches. The CDR3 consists of 14 residues. Germline V CDR1 and CDR2: SGHAT, FQNNGV. The CDR3 DNA sequence: TGTGCCAGCAGCTTACAGGGGGCCTTTTCACCCCTCCACTTT. This encodes CASSLQGAFSPLHF.

The chain combines TRBV27 with TRBJ1-2, with 8 bases aligning to TRBD1. Germline V gene lookup returns CDR1 MNHEY and CDR2 SMNVEV (reference sequence). The ends lost 5 bases at V and 3 bases at J; junction bases unmatched: 8. The CDR3 totals 15 residues. CDR3 coding DNA: TGTGCCAGCAGTCCCTGGGACAGGTTAGACTATGGCTACACCTTC. The encoded protein is CASSPWDRLDYGYTF.

The chain has TRBV10-3 and TRBJ1-4, with D possibly being TRBD1 (6 bases). The CDR3 totals 17 residues. With 1 base removed from V and 8 bases from J, the gap between germline ends came to 20 bases. Germline V gene lookup returns CDR1 ENHRY and CDR2 SYGVKD. The CDR3 DNA reads as TGTGCCATCAGTGAGTTAGGAGTTGCAGGGGAGTACGAAAAACTGTTTTTT. Protein sequence: CAISELGVAGEYEKLFF.

This chain connects TRBV7-9 to TRBJ2-1, with TRBD2 matching over 10 bases. CDR3 length: 17 residues. The germline gives CDR1 SEHNR, CDR2 FQNEAQ (reference sequence). V trimming: 2 bases; J trimming: 9 bases; junction bases outside the gene matches: 13. In DNA, the CDR3 is TGTGCCAGCAGCTTAACTAGCGGGAACATAAGAGTAGGTGAGCAGTTCTTC. It specifies CASSLTSGNIRVGEQFF.

A single count supports this clone. The chain employs TRBV7-9 and TRBJ2-3; tentative D call: TRBD1 (5 bases). Germline loops: CDR1 SEHNR, CDR2 FQNEAQ (reference sequence). V gave up 7 bases and J gave up 0 bases, with 11 bases separating them. This CDR3 region has 14 residues. The DNA for the CDR3 is TGTGCCAGCACCCAGGGCCCAAGCACAGATACGCAGTATTTT. Protein product: CASTQGPSTDTQYF. The whole variable domain, filled in from reference TRBV7-9 and TRBJ2-3, reads DTGVSQNPRHKITKRGQNVTFRCDPISEHNRLYWYRQTLGQGPEFLTYFQNEAQLEKSRLLSDRFSAERPKGSFSTLEIQRTEQGDSAMYLCASTQGPSTDTQYFGPGTRLTVL.

Only a few counts were recorded for this clone. The chain carries TRBV2 and TRBJ1-2, with 7 bases lining up with TRBD1. The CDR3 contains 15 residues. With V trimmed by 7 bases and J by 4 bases, 12 bases remained unmatched. From germline, CDR1 is SNHLY and CDR2 FYNNEI. The CDR3 loop reads CASTKGGRGTYGYTF. In DNA, the CDR3 is TGTGCCAGCACTAAAGGGGGCAGGGGGACCTATGGCTACACCTTC.

This chain joins TRBV27 and TRBJ1-5; no firm D call. Germline loops: CDR1 MNHEY, CDR2 SMNVEV (reference sequence). Trimming removed 1 base at V and 9 bases at J, with 13 bases between. The CDR3 consists of 14 residues. This CDR3 reads CASSLYPRFTPQHF. As DNA, the CDR3 is TGTGCCAGCAGTTTATATCCCCGGTTCACGCCCCAGCATTTT.

The rearrangement uses TRBV4-2 and TRBJ1-1; a possible D gene is TRBD1 (5 bases). Germline V lookup: CDR1 LGHNA, CDR2 YNFKEQ. The CDR3 is 14 residues long. The V end was cut by 1 base, the J end by 3 bases, with 9 bases between. The CDR3 DNA reads as TGTGCCAGCAGCCAAGGCAGGGTTGACACTGAAGCTTTCTTT. Amino acid sequence: CASSQGRVDTEAFF.

The chain joins TRBV10-2 to TRBJ1-1; D is ambiguous. Germline V gene lookup returns CDR1 WSHSY and CDR2 SAAADI. There are 13 residues in the CDR3. V was clipped by 2 bases and J by 8 bases, with 12 bases between them. CDR3 DNA: TGCGCCAGCAGTGAGGGGAGGCTTACAGAAGCTTTCTTT. Translated: CASSEGRLTEAFF.

The rearrangement links TRBV10-3 to TRBJ1-6, with TRBD1 matching over 7 bases. This CDR3 contains 13 residues. Germline CDR1 is ENHRY and CDR2 is SYGVKD. V was pared by 10 bases and J by 4 bases, with 4 bases of the junction left unmatched. As DNA, the CDR3 is TGTGCCACGAAGGGACAGTATAATTCACCCCTCCACTTT. As protein: CATKGQYNSPLHF.

The chain employs TRBV2 and TRBJ1-4; D is ambiguous. V dropped 2 bases and J dropped 7 bases, with 11 bases sitting between them. From germline, CDR1 is SNHLY and CDR2 FYNNEI. This CDR3 has 14 amino acids. CDR3 region: CASSEWQGVEKLFF. In DNA form, the CDR3 reads TGTGCCAGCAGTGAATGGCAAGGAGTTGAAAAACTGTTTTTT.

The chain employs TRBV19 and TRBJ1-4, with a weak D call TRBD1 (5 bases). Germline CDR1 is LNHDA and CDR2 is SQIVND (reference sequence). The ends were cut back, 2 bases at V and 5 bases at J, with 12 bases in the middle. This CDR3 contains 15 residues. This CDR3 is CASSITQGRNEKLFF. In DNA, the CDR3 is TGTGCCAGTAGTATAACGCAGGGCCGGAATGAAAAACTGTTTTTT. Drawing the rest from reference TRBV19 and TRBJ1-4, the complete variable domain is DGGITQSPKYLFRKEGQNVTLSCEQNLNHDAMYWYRQDPGQGLRLIYYSQIVNDFQKGDIAEGYSVSREKKESFPLTVTSAQKNPTAFYLCASSITQGRNEKLFFGSGTQLSVL.

This clone was observed a single time. CDR3 nucleotides: TGTGCCAGCAGCTTGGCTGTAGATACGCAGTATTTT. This codes for CASSLAVDTQYF. The rearrangement joins TRBV7-2 to TRBJ2-3, with unresolved D. V shed 3 bases and J shed 5 bases, with 6 bases lying between them. Germline-derived CDR1 and CDR2 are SGHTA and FQGNSA. The CDR3 spans 12 residues.

The gene calls are TRBV19 and TRBJ2-7, with 10 bases identical to TRBD2. CDR1 and CDR2 from the germline V gene are LNHDA and SQIVND (reference sequence). The ends lost 4 bases at V and 5 bases at J; junction bases unmatched: 8. This CDR3 has 15 amino acids. In DNA form, the CDR3 reads TGTGCCAGTAGTAAGAATCTAGCGGGAGTACACGAGCAGTACTTC. It codes for CASSKNLAGVHEQYF. Full variable domain (outside the CDR3, taken from reference TRBV19 and TRBJ2-7): DGGITQSPKYLFRKEGQNVTLSCEQNLNHDAMYWYRQDPGQGLRLIYYSQIVNDFQKGDIAEGYSVSREKKESFPLTVTSAQKNPTAFYLCASSKNLAGVHEQYFGPGTRLTVT.

This chain connects TRBV5-1 to TRBJ2-4; 10 nucleotides agree with TRBD1. Losses at the gene ends were 0 bases for V and 7 bases for J; bases not matched to a gene: 1. This CDR3 has 14 residues. Per germline, CDR1 SGHRS and CDR2 YFSETQ. CDR3 residues: CASSLGQGANIQYF. CDR3 bases: TGCGCCAGCAGCTTGGGACAGGGGGCTAACATTCAGTACTTC.

The rearrangement links TRBV12-3 or TRBV12-4 to TRBJ1-2, with a possible D match to TRBD1 (5 bases). The CDR3 covers 13 residues. Trimming took off 5 bases at V and 4 bases at J, with 11 bases between the two ends. In nucleotides, the CDR3 is TGTGCCAGCAGTCCTAGGGGCCTCTATGGCTACACCTTC. It encodes CASSPRGLYGYTF.

The chain is built from TRBV29-1 and TRBJ2-6; 9 bases are shared with TRBD1. Germline V gives CDR1 SQVTM, CDR2 ANQGSEA. V was pared by 5 bases and J by 2 bases, with 10 bases of the junction left unmatched. The CDR3 is made up of 17 amino acids. In nucleotides, the CDR3 is TGCAGCGTTTCGACCCGGGACAGGGACGCTGGGGCCAACGTCCTGACTTTC. Protein product: CSVSTRDRDAGANVLTF.

The chain employs TRBV10-2 and TRBJ1-1, with a possible D match to TRBD1 (5 bases). The CDR3 runs to 12 residues. V was pared by 6 bases and J by 5 bases, with 10 bases between. Germline V gene sequence: CDR1 WSHSY, CDR2 SAAADI. The CDR3 coding sequence is TGCGCCAGCAGGGAGAGACAGACTGAAGCTTTCTTT. Amino acids: CASRERQTEAFF.